This TCR beta chain was documented in a study of OX40 agonist ivuxolimab in advanced cancers. Trimming removed 5 bases from V and 5 bases from J; junction bases left unmatched: 7. The CDR3 extends over 15 amino acids. Germline V CDR1 and CDR2: SGHAT, FQNNGV. The protocol was immunoSEQ multiplex PCR, while the TCRdb copy is restricted to in-frame clones and leaves out a portion. The table includes approximately 77,000 clones, 85% detected once. The material sequenced was CD4+ or CD8+ T cells sorted from blood, taken in a trial of the OX40 agonist ivuxolimab. The gene calls are TRBV11-2 and TRBJ1-4; 8 bases map to TRBD1. This receptor was identified in an adult with an advanced solid tumor such as melanoma, head and neck, liver or kidney cancer. Here the CDR3 DNA reads TGTGCCAGCAGCCGAAGGACAGGGAAGAATGAAAAACTGTTTTTT. Translating gives CASSRRTGKNEKLFF.